This T cell receptor beta chain was sequenced for a study of ipilimumab plus nivolumab after autologous stem cell transplantation. Study-wide background: Typical patient got a handful of ipilimumab doses and about eight nivolumab doses (median). The DLBCL group included primary refractory and relapsed cases. The study, taken as a whole, reports: Per the authors, repertoire, Treg and microbiota data justify further study.

This CDR3 comprises 13 residues. V was cut by 2 bases and J by 3 bases, with 8 bases left in between. Looked up from germline, CDR1 is SGHRS and CDR2 is YFSETQ. Through week 26, nivolumab 3 mg/kg IV was given weeks 1, 4, 7, 10, then biweekly. Sequenced by immunoSEQ multiplex PCR; TCRdb stores in-frame clones only, minus some. Of some 19,000 clones detected, around 81% appear once; the ten largest clones hold 6% to 7%. On this clone itself: Its target is unknown.

This material consisted of PBMCs, taken in a trial of ipilimumab plus nivolumab as post-transplant consolidation. The rearrangement joins TRBV5-1 to TRBJ1-1, with D unresolved. The sequence was collected from a male donor with diffuse large B-cell lymphoma. For the CDR3, the DNA is TGCGCCAGCAGCTTTGACGGGGACACTGAAGCTTTCTTT. It encodes CASSFDGDTEAFF.